This is a list of T cell receptor beta chains from one sample in a study of spatial heterogeneity in lung cancer. TCRdb independently ran MiXCR on the 5' RACE reads; one entry per CDR3 protein. The repertoire holds 20,000 to 25,000 distinct CDR3 sequences, with 4.6% as singletons. Specimen: PBMCs, collected at surgery. These receptors were collected from a male donor with early-stage non-small cell lung cancer. The conserved cysteine and the conserved F or W are not part of the CDR3 here. The order of the fields is V gene, clone size, CDR3 protein. Clone size is stated in some rows and not others, as once, few, many or a class when expanded.

TRBV12-3/TRBV12-4 - ASSYQGARGYT
TRBV25-1 - ASTGTGGAEKLF
TRBV7-9 many ATWARENYGYT
TRBV7-9 - ASSLGLGASTDTQY
TRBV5-6 many ASSTGGRVSVEQY
TRBV3-1 medium-sized ASSQLLGTEQF
TRBV7-9 few ASRGSGHFYEQY
TRBV28 many ASTLAGGSTDTQY
TRBV7-6 few ASSLRGGTEAF
TRBV20-1 - SARPIEMPYNSPLH
TRBV5-6 many ASSIDRIYEQY
TRBV7-3 once TSSLTPSGTFNEQF
TRBV12-3/TRBV12-4 many ASSSILSNQPQHFGDGTH
TRBV9 - ASSARDGYGITGELF
TRBV7-9 many ASSADRGRTNYGYT
TRBV24-1 many ATSDSGTGGRHEQY